This TCR beta chain was sequenced for a study of blood T cells in healthy people across ages. In the study overall: When template switching was applied, about one barcoded beta molecule was captured per two T cells.

PCR was performed a second time for about 6 to 12 cycles using a sample-barcoded 5' primer and a J-beta primer mix. MiXCR was run by TCRdb on the 5' RACE reads, yielding one entry per CDR3 protein. The profile shows fewer than 800,000 distinct CDR3 sequences, about 30% of them singletons. This clonotype appeared many times. Per-sample yields of isolated PBMCs were at least 6 million. This CDR3 comprises 14 residues. Looked up from germline, CDR1 is MDHEN and CDR2 is SYDVKM. V was trimmed by 6 bases and J by 3 bases, leaving 15 bases between them. The chain combines TRBV28 with TRBJ2-7, with D perhaps TRBD2 (6 bases). The source is a woman aged 80 or older in good health. The sequencing sample was made of blood. Written as DNA, the CDR3 is TGTGCCAGCAGACTCCGGGGGTCCGACTACGAGCAGTACTTC. Protein sequence: CASRLRGSDYEQYF. The whole variable domain, remainder taken from reference TRBV28 and TRBJ2-7, is DVKVTQSSRYLVKRTGEKVFLECVQDMDHENMFWYRQDPGLGLRLIYFSYDVKMKEKGDIPEGYSVSREKKERFSLILESASTNQTSMYLCASRLRGSDYEQYFGPGTRLTVT.